In this sample, the clone carrying this TCR beta chain turned up a few times. Germline is not matched at one junction end, which may reflect a read error. In germline, CDR1 is SGHDN, CDR2 FVKESK. CDR3 length: 14 residues. The data belong to a study of cytomegalovirus exposure and HLA in healthy donors. A multiplex PCR was run with 60 Vbeta primers and 13 Jbeta primers. Profiled with immunoSEQ multiplex PCR; TCRdb holds only in-frame clones, not every one. The sample carries around 140,000 clones, around 80% recorded once. The V and J genes are TRBV14 and TRBJ2-3, with D tentatively TRBD1 (6 bases). The clonotype was recovered from a man aged 25-45 years in good health and CMV-seropositive. The source material was PBMCs. CDR3 loop: CASTQARGMNTQYF. CDR3 nucleotide sequence: TGTGCCAGCACCCAAGCCAGGGGTATGAATACGCAGTATTTT. The complete variable domain, with remaining parts taken from reference TRBV14 and TRBJ2-3, reads EAGVTQFPSHSVIEKGQTVTLRCDPISGHDNLYWYRRVMGKEIKFLLHFVKESKQDESGMPNNRFLAERTGGTYSTLKVQPAELEDSGVYFCASTQARGMNTQYFGPGTRLTVL.